The 26 T cell receptor beta chains reported below all come from one sample, sequenced in a study of T cells after yellow fever vaccination. TCRdb analysed the 5' RACE reads with MiXCR anew, one entry per CDR3 protein. The table lists about 240,000 distinct CDR3 sequences, 6.9% of them singletons, with roughly 0.86% in the top ten. The sequenced sample was CD4+ T cells sorted from PBMCs, obtained 15 days after the yellow fever booster vaccination. The receptors were gathered from a man aged 25-45 years who received the YFV17D yellow fever vaccine.

This clonotype has at least ten counts. The CDR3 DNA reads as TGTGCCAGCAGCCCCCCAGGAGCGGGAGTATTCAATGAGCAGTTCTTC. Encoded protein: CASSPPGAGVFNEQFF. This rearrangement joins TRBV7-3 to TRBJ2-1, with TRBD2 matching over 8 bases. CDR1 and CDR2 (germline): SGHTA, FQGTGA. CDR3 size: 16 residues. V shed 5 bases, J shed 6 bases, and the junction held 12 bases outside the gene matches.

Comments on this clonotype: One base away lies a much larger clone, so this may be a sequencing read error. This sequence joins TRBV6-2 or TRBV6-3 and TRBJ2-7, with TRBD1 identical over 9 bases. J was trimmed by 2 bases and V by 9 bases; bases with no gene match: 8. The germline gives CDR1 MNHEY, CDR2 SVGEGT. The CDR3 contains 14 residues. The CDR3 sequence is CARSQTGGAYEQYF. The CDR3, as DNA: TGTGCCAGAAGTCAAACAGGGGGCGCCTACGAGCAGTACTTC.

This clonotype appeared many times. The chain links TRBV11-1 to TRBJ1-1, with D perhaps TRBD1 (5 bases). This CDR3 comprises 12 residues. V gave up 8 bases and J gave up 7 bases, with 14 bases separating them. In germline, CDR1 is SGHAT, CDR2 FQDESV (reference sequence). The CDR3 loop reads CASLGTPGEAFF. The CDR3 region has the DNA TGTGCCAGCCTCGGGACCCCGGGTGAAGCTTTCTTT.

V gene TRBV20-1 combines with J gene TRBJ2-3, with 11 bases identical to TRBD2. This CDR3 comprises 13 residues. Germline CDR1 and CDR2: DFQATT and SNEGSKA (reference sequence). V gave up 6 bases and J gave up 3 bases; unmatched junction bases: 2. CDR3 sequence: CSAGLAGTDTQYF. CDR3 DNA: TGCAGTGCCGGACTAGCGGGTACAGATACGCAGTATTTT.

This clonotype was seen repeatedly, ten times or more. V gene TRBV10-2 combines with J gene TRBJ1-3; D not resolved. V was clipped by 7 bases and J by 4 bases, with 11 bases between them. The CDR3 runs to 13 residues. CDR1 and CDR2 from the germline V gene are WSHSY and SAAADI. CDR3 region: CASTIGEGNTIYF. As DNA, the CDR3 is TGCGCCAGCACCATAGGAGAAGGAAACACCATATATTTT.

This sequence joins TRBV19 and TRBJ1-1; D remains unclear. The V gene lost 6 bases and the J gene lost 5 bases, with 16 bases spanning the gap. From germline, CDR1 is LNHDA and CDR2 SQIVND (reference sequence). The CDR3 has 14 residues. CDR3 protein: CASRNTLQKTEAFF. DNA for the CDR3: TGTGCCAGTAGAAACACTCTTCAGAAGACTGAAGCTTTCTTT.

This clonotype was counted many times. The chain is built from TRBV7-9 and TRBJ2-1, with 7 positions matching TRBD2. Per the germline V gene, CDR1 is SEHNR and CDR2 is FQNEAQ (reference sequence). This CDR3 spans 17 amino acids. V shed 2 bases, J shed 8 bases, and the junction held 15 bases outside the gene matches. Here the CDR3 reads CASSLNRGGVLGDEQFF. The CDR3 DNA reads as TGTGCCAGCAGCTTAAATCGGGGAGGGGTATTAGGCGATGAGCAGTTCTTC.

The chain couples TRBV6-1 to TRBJ2-3; D is possibly TRBD1 or TRBD2 (5 bases each). The CDR3 contains 13 residues. Germline values: CDR1 MNHNS, CDR2 SASEGT. V lost 7 bases, J lost 6 bases, and 14 bases lay in between. The CDR3 spells CASKRDPQDTQYF. In DNA form, the CDR3 reads TGTGCCAGCAAAAGGGACCCGCAGGATACGCAGTATTTT.

The chain joins TRBV6-1 to TRBJ2-2; the match to TRBD1 covers 7 bases. CDR1 is MNHNS and CDR2 is SASEGT in the germline V gene. V lost 9 bases to trimming and J lost 8 bases; unmatched junction nucleotides: 12. The CDR3 has 14 residues. The CDR3 sequence is CASKGAGAAGELFF. In nucleotides, the CDR3 is TGTGCCAGTAAGGGGGCAGGGGCGGCGGGGGAGCTGTTTTTT.

The genes are TRBV20-1 and TRBJ2-5; perhaps D is TRBD1 or TRBD2 (5 bases each). Germline values: CDR1 DFQATT, CDR2 SNEGSKA (reference sequence). V shed 6 bases and J shed 7 bases, with 21 bases lying between them. The CDR3 length is 14 residues. In nucleotides, the CDR3 is TGCAGTGCCAAGGTTCCCGGGACCGCCCCGACCCAGTACTTC. It codes for CSAKVPGTAPTQYF.

The chain carries TRBV7-9 and TRBJ2-3; D remains unclear. The CDR3 length is 14 residues. Germline V lookup: CDR1 SEHNR, CDR2 FQNEAQ (reference sequence). V dropped 2 bases and J dropped 6 bases, with 12 bases sitting between them. The CDR3 here is CASSLRALADTQYF. The CDR3 bases are TGTGCCAGCAGCTTAAGGGCCCTTGCGGATACGCAGTATTTT.

In its sample, this clonotype was seen a few times. The V and J genes are TRBV9 and TRBJ2-2; no clear D gene. CDR3 length equals 14 residues. Germline V gives CDR1 SGDLS, CDR2 YYNGEE. V gave up 0 bases and J gave up 1 base, with 4 bases separating them. CDR3 amino acids: CASSVVENTGELFF. CDR3 nucleotide sequence: TGTGCCAGCAGCGTAGTGGAGAACACCGGGGAGCTGTTTTTT.

This clonotype was detected ten times or more. V usage is TRBV7-2 and J usage is TRBJ2-3, with TRBD1 matching 9 bases. V was pared by 6 bases and J by 6 bases, with 19 bases of the junction left unmatched. The CDR3 contains 18 residues. CDR1 is SGHTA and CDR2 is FQGNSA in the germline V gene. The CDR3 sequence: CASRTGTGKQAPRDTQYF. For the CDR3, the DNA is TGTGCCAGCAGAACAGGGACAGGGAAACAGGCACCCCGGGATACGCAGTATTTT.

At least ten counts were recorded for this clonotype. This chain links TRBV7-2 with TRBJ2-2; D not certain. The germline gives CDR1 SGHTA, CDR2 FQGNSA. The CDR3 totals 12 residues. The V gene lost 2 bases and the J gene lost 7 bases, with 5 bases spanning the gap. CDR3 DNA sequence: TGTGCCAGCAGCTTACGAGACGGGGAGCTGTTTTTT. Its protein product is CASSLRDGELFF.

In this sample, this clonotype turned up many times. This chain links TRBV6-2 or TRBV6-3 with TRBJ2-7; D unclear. The V and J ends lost 6 bases and 3 bases respectively, with 12 bases between them. In germline, CDR1 is MNHEY, CDR2 SVGEGT. The CDR3 has 13 amino acids. The chain's CDR3 is CASRTVGNYEQYF. In DNA, the CDR3 is TGTGCCAGCAGGACGGTGGGTAACTACGAGCAGTACTTC.

The chain combines TRBV12-3 or TRBV12-4 with TRBJ2-1, with D maybe TRBD2 (6 bases). The V end lost 7 bases, the J end lost 7 bases, and 20 bases lay between the germline ends. This CDR3 contains 15 residues. DNA of the CDR3: TGTGCCAGCACCTTGAGCGGGCGGGTCAGAAATGAGCAGTTCTTC. It is translated as CASTLSGRVRNEQFF.

In its sample, this clonotype was seen many times. The chain employs TRBV7-9 and TRBJ2-7; the D gene could be TRBD1 or TRBD2 (5 bases each). The CDR3 contains 13 residues. Germline V gene sequence: CDR1 SEHNR, CDR2 FQNEAQ (reference sequence). Deletions cut 0 bases from V and 6 bases from J, with 9 bases between. The CDR3 nucleotides are TGTGCCAGCAGCTTAGCGGGGGTCCGCGAGCAGTACTTC. It specifies CASSLAGVREQYF.

The J gene is TRBJ2-7, the V gene TRBV6-1; D tentatively reads TRBD1 or TRBD2 (5 bases each). Germline lookup yields CDR1 MNHNS and CDR2 SASEGT. This CDR3 comprises 12 residues. Deletions cut 8 bases from V and 4 bases from J, with 12 bases between. The CDR3 reads CASLGRYYEQYF. The CDR3 DNA is TGTGCCAGCCTGGGACGATATTACGAGCAGTACTTC.

At least ten counts were recorded for this clonotype. The rearrangement uses TRBV2 and TRBJ1-1, with D tentatively TRBD1 (6 bases). The CDR3 is 14 residues long. The V gene lost 1 base and the J gene lost 5 bases, with 11 bases spanning the gap. Looked up from germline, CDR1 is SNHLY and CDR2 is FYNNEI. The DNA of the CDR3 is TGTGCCAGCAGTGAAGAGGGACACCGGACTGAAGCTTTCTTT. This translates into CASSEEGHRTEAFF.

This clonotype was counted between two and nine times. This chain links TRBV7-9 with TRBJ2-5; perhaps TRBD1 as D (6 bases). The germline V and J ends were trimmed by 7 bases and 5 bases, with 17 bases remaining between them. The CDR3 consists of 14 residues. Germline CDR1 reads SEHNR; CDR2 reads FQNEAQ (reference sequence). The CDR3 is CASTRTKQGETQYF. As DNA, the CDR3 is TGTGCCAGCACTAGAACCAAACAGGGCGAGACCCAGTACTTC. The full variable domain, completed using reference TRBV7-9 and TRBJ2-5, is DTGVSQNPRHKITKRGQNVTFRCDPISEHNRLYWYRQTLGQGPEFLTYFQNEAQLEKSRLLSDRFSAERPKGSFSTLEIQRTEQGDSAMYLCASTRTKQGETQYFGPGTRLLVL.

This clonotype was counted at least ten times. The V call is TRBV4-2, the J call TRBJ2-2; D assignment may be TRBD1 or TRBD2 (5 bases each). The germline V gene has CDR1 LGHNA and CDR2 YNFKEQ. V lost 6 bases and J 0 bases, leaving 11 bases between the germline ends. This CDR3 is built from 15 residues. The chain's CDR3 is CASRAGTANTGELFF. DNA of the CDR3: TGTGCCAGCAGGGCTGGGACCGCGAACACCGGGGAGCTGTTTTTT.

This clonotype was seen many times. The rearrangement links TRBV5-5 to TRBJ2-2; TRBD1 aligns across 7 bases. V shed 4 bases, J shed 4 bases, and the junction held 7 bases outside the gene matches. CDR3 length: 15 residues. CDR1 and CDR2 from the germline V gene are SGHKS and YYEKEE (reference sequence). The CDR3 sequence is CASSILGQTTGELFF. DNA for the CDR3: TGTGCCAGCAGCATCTTGGGACAGACCACCGGGGAGCTGTTTTTT.

This chain connects TRBV5-6 to TRBJ2-1; possible D gene TRBD2, 7 bases. Germline V gene data show CDR1 as SGHDT and CDR2 as YYEEEE. This CDR3 has 17 residues. Trimming left V 7 bases short and J 0 bases short, with 20 bases between. In nucleotides, the CDR3 is TGTGCCAGCGGGGGCGGACTAGTGGATTTCTCCTACAATGAGCAGTTCTTC. It yields the protein CASGGGLVDFSYNEQFF.

The chain carries TRBV12-3 or TRBV12-4 and TRBJ2-5; 11 bases align to TRBD2. J lost 3 bases, V lost 3 bases, and 6 bases had no gene match. The CDR3 length is 16 residues. CDR3 in amino acids: CASSFKLAGDEETQYF. The DNA for the CDR3 is TGTGCCAGCAGTTTCAAACTAGCGGGAGACGAAGAGACCCAGTACTTC.

This clonotype was detected only a few times. The chain combines TRBV27 with TRBJ2-3; D uncertain. Germline CDR1 is MNHEY and CDR2 is SMNVEV (reference sequence). The length of the CDR3 is 11 residues. V shed 7 bases and J shed 6 bases, with 8 bases lying between them. CDR3 loop: CASTFLDTQYF. CDR3 DNA sequence: TGTGCCAGCACCTTCCTCGATACGCAGTATTTT.

This clonotype showed up just a few times. J is TRBJ2-2 and V is TRBV29-1; no definite D call. CDR1 is SQVTM, CDR2 ANQGSEA, per germline. Trimming removed 6 bases at V and 5 bases at J, with 4 bases between. The CDR3 has 10 residues. CDR3 nucleotide sequence: TGCAGCGTCCGGACCGGGGAGCTGTTTTTT. Translating it yields CSVRTGELFF.